This T cell receptor (beta chain) was captured by sequencing in a study of T cells in Graves' hyperthyroidism and ophthalmopathy. For ophthalmopathy patients, the Clinical Activity Score was at least 3 and the NOSPECS grade at least 4; duration was under 3 months. Each diagnosis drew on symptoms, thyroxine, TRAb, thyroid ultrasound and orbital computed tomography findings. Ten or more counts support this clonotype. Template material for amplifying TCR beta CDR3 regions consisted of RNA transcripts. HTBI primers drove first-round RT-PCR of the TCR CDR3. TCRdb reprocessed the multiplex PCR reads with MiXCR, giving one entry per CDR3 protein. The sample lists over 350,000 distinct CDR3 sequences, about 15% occurring once. This clonotype originated in a young man with Graves' ophthalmopathy. Sequencing used blood.

The CDR3 DNA follows: TGTGCCAGCAGTTACGCTCGTCTTGGGGGGGAGTACTTC. Its protein product is CASSYARLGGEYF. The V call is TRBV6-6, the J call TRBJ2-5; the match to TRBD2 covers 7 bases. Germline V gene sequence: CDR1 MNHNY, CDR2 SVGAGI (reference sequence). The CDR3 is 13 residues long. V lost 2 bases and J lost 12; bases outside the gene matches: 9.